This T cell receptor (beta chain) is from a study of neurological immune-mediated disorders. This clonotype is termed medium-sized. Germline loops: CDR1 SGHRS, CDR2 YFSETQ. The trim removed 4 bases at V and 3 bases at J, leaving 11 bases unmatched. The CDR3 covers 18 residues. TCRdb independently ran MiXCR on the 5' RACE reads; one entry per CDR3 protein. The sample shows tens of thousands of distinct CDR3 sequences, approximately 10% of them seen only once. The J gene is TRBJ2-7, the V gene TRBV5-1, with 15 nucleotides matching TRBD2. This receptor was taken from a woman in her 30s with HTLV-1-associated myelopathy (HAM/TSP). The sample consisted of CD4+ T cells from blood. The DNA of the CDR3 is TGCGCCAGCAGCCGACTCGGGACTAGCGGGGGGTCCTTCTACGAGCAGTACTTC. Its translation is CASSRLGTSGGSFYEQYF.